A single sample gave rise to the 30 T cell receptor beta chains below, sequenced in a study of blood T cells in healthy people across ages. A second PCR, run for about 7 to 11 cycles, used a sample-barcoded 5' primer plus a J-beta primer mix. MiXCR, applied by TCRdb to the 5' RACE reads, yields one record per CDR3 protein. The data contain 600,000 to 900,000 distinct CDR3 sequences, approximately 24% of them seen just once; the ten biggest clones take up less than 3.5%. These data also formed part of another study, on T cells of mothers and their children.

Input material: blood. These receptors all come from a boy aged 5-17 years in good health.

The V call is TRBV3-1, the J call TRBJ1-2, with no clear D. Germline assignment: CDR1 LGHDT and CDR2 YNNKEL (reference sequence). The CDR3 is made up of 13 amino acids. V lost 3 bases and J lost 8, with 13 bases in between. CDR3 protein: CASSQIPPDGYTF. The CDR3 DNA follows: TGTGCCAGCAGCCAGATCCCACCGGACGGCTACACCTTC.

This clonotype has a handful of counts. The genes are TRBV7-2 and TRBJ2-1; D gene ambiguous. The CDR3 loop spans 12 amino acids. The V and J ends lost 1 base and 7 bases respectively, with 5 bases between them. Germline loops: CDR1 SGHTA, CDR2 FQGNSA. The CDR3 sequence: CASSLVENEQFF. For the CDR3, the DNA is TGTGCCAGCAGCTTAGTGGAAAATGAGCAGTTCTTC.

This clonotype was observed a single time. The genes are TRBV27 and TRBJ1-2; the D is unclear. The V gene's germline CDR1 is MNHEY and CDR2 SMNVEV (reference sequence). CDR3 length: 13 amino acids. Deletions cut 3 bases from V and 4 bases from J, with 9 bases between. CDR3 DNA: TGTGCCAGCAGTTTTATCGGGGTCTATGGCTACACCTTC. This sequence encodes CASSFIGVYGYTF.

This chain links TRBV27 with TRBJ2-7; a possible D gene is TRBD2 (5 bases). Germline CDR1 and CDR2: MNHEY and SMNVEV (reference sequence). The CDR3 length is 13 residues. The V and J ends lost 8 bases and 6 bases respectively, with 17 bases between them. The CDR3 coding sequence is TGTGCCAGCGGTGGCGCGGGCCCTCTCGAGCAGTACTTC. Amino acid sequence: CASGGAGPLEQYF.

There are many counts of this clonotype. This chain links TRBV28 with TRBJ2-1, with 8 bases fitting TRBD1. Germline assignment: CDR1 MDHEN and CDR2 SYDVKM. The CDR3 sequence is 15 residues long. Trimming at V came to 2 bases and at J to 7 bases, leaving 7 bases not matched to a gene. As DNA, the CDR3 is TGTGCCAGCAGTTTACGAGACAGGGGTAGGAATGAGCAGTTCTTC. Translation: CASSLRDRGRNEQFF. Full variable domain (remainder filled in from reference TRBV28 and TRBJ2-1): DVKVTQSSRYLVKRTGEKVFLECVQDMDHENMFWYRQDPGLGLRLIYFSYDVKMKEKGDIPEGYSVSREKKERFSLILESASTNQTSMYLCASSLRDRGRNEQFFGPGTRLTVL.

The gene calls are TRBV20-1 and TRBJ2-5; either TRBD1 or TRBD2 may fit D (5 bases each). The CDR3 is made up of 16 amino acids. The germline V and J ends were trimmed by 0 bases and 9 bases, with 23 bases remaining between them. CDR1 DFQATT and CDR2 SNEGSKA come from the germline V gene (reference sequence). CDR3 in amino acids: CSARDLQGRATAPQYF. For the CDR3, the DNA is TGCAGTGCTAGAGACCTCCAGGGACGGGCTACAGCACCCCAGTACTTC.

Concerning this clonotype: Germline is not matched at one junction end, which may reflect a read error. The chain has TRBV6-1 and TRBJ2-3; D may be TRBD2 (6 bases). Germline loops: CDR1 MNHNS, CDR2 SASEGT. The CDR3 contains 13 residues. The CDR3 nucleotides read TGTGCCAGTGGGGAGGTGTTCACAGATACACAGTATTTT. It codes for CASGEVFTDTQYF.

This chain uses TRBV4-1 with TRBJ2-6; D remains unclear. CDR3 length: 18 residues. The V end lost 1 base, the J end lost 0 bases, and 13 bases lay between the germline ends. Germline CDR1 and CDR2: MGHRA and YSYEKL. This CDR3 is CASSQAGSRASGANVLTF. As DNA, the CDR3 is TGCGCCAGCAGCCAAGCGGGCAGTAGGGCCTCTGGGGCCAACGTCCTGACTTTC.

This clonotype has a handful of counts. The J gene is TRBJ1-2, the V gene TRBV12-3 or TRBV12-4; weak D call: TRBD1 (5 bases). Trimming removed 5 bases from V and 7 bases from J, with 14 bases in between. This CDR3 comprises 13 residues. The CDR3 nucleotides are TGTGCCAGCAGTCCCTTGCCCGGGGCTGGCTACACCTTC. The encoded protein is CASSPLPGAGYTF.

The CDR3 is CASSRRSGGSYNEQFF. In DNA form, the CDR3 reads TGTGCCAGCAGCCGCAGGAGCGGGGGCTCCTACAATGAGCAGTTCTTC. V usage is TRBV11-3 and J usage is TRBJ2-1; TRBD2 matches at 8 bases. The CDR3 runs to 16 residues. Trimming removed 5 bases from V and 0 bases from J; junction bases left unmatched: 6. In germline, CDR1 is SGHNT, CDR2 YENEEA.

The chain uses TRBV6-5 and TRBJ1-2; a weak D match, TRBD1 (6 bases). Germline lookup yields CDR1 MNHEY and CDR2 SVGAGI. This CDR3 contains 14 residues. Trimming took off 2 bases at V and 4 bases at J, with 11 bases between the two ends. In DNA form, the CDR3 reads TGTGCCAGCAGTTACGAGGGGGGGGGCTATGGCTACACCTTC. As protein: CASSYEGGGYGYTF.

The chain is built from TRBV29-1 and TRBJ2-7; tentative D call: TRBD1 (6 bases). Looked up from germline, CDR1 is SQVTM and CDR2 is ANQGSEA. The CDR3 covers 13 residues. Trimming took 7 bases from V and 3 from J, leaving 16 bases between them. This chain's CDR3 is CSARTMDSYEQYF. The CDR3 coding sequence is TGCAGCGCCCGAACTATGGACAGCTACGAGCAGTACTTC.

The chain's CDR3 is CASSFIPGDTQYF. For the CDR3, the DNA is TGCGCCAGCAGCTTTATACCAGGAGATACGCAGTATTTT. V usage is TRBV5-1 and J usage is TRBJ2-3; no definite D call. Looked up from germline, CDR1 is SGHRS and CDR2 is YFSETQ. The CDR3 spans 13 residues. Trimming shortened V by 2 bases and J by 5 bases, and 9 bases separated the two germline ends.

This clonotype turned up a few times. The chain recombines TRBV4-1 with TRBJ1-1; D ambiguous. The germline V gene encodes CDR1 MGHRA and CDR2 YSYEKL. This CDR3 has 12 amino acids. V lost 4 bases and J 11 bases, leaving 14 bases between the germline ends. The CDR3 sequence is CASSPDALTAFF. The DNA for the CDR3 is TGCGCCAGCAGCCCGGACGCCCTGACGGCTTTCTTT.

This sequence joins TRBV7-2 and TRBJ2-2, with D possibly called TRBD1 or TRBD2 (5 bases each). Trimming pared 1 base from V and 6 bases from J, leaving 18 bases between. Germline CDR1 reads SGHTA; CDR2 reads FQGNSA. The CDR3 loop spans 17 amino acids. Here the CDR3 reads CASSLGRLGRDAGELFF. CDR3 coding DNA: TGTGCCAGCAGCTTAGGTCGCCTCGGTCGGGACGCCGGGGAGCTGTTTTTT.

This clonotype was seen more than once but under ten times. This chain joins TRBV12-3 or TRBV12-4 and TRBJ1-5, with 7 bases matching TRBD1. This CDR3 is 15 amino acids long. J lost 0 bases, V lost 7 bases, and 6 bases had no gene match. CDR3 sequence: CASIGTDYSNQPQHF. CDR3 coding DNA: TGTGCCAGCATAGGGACAGACTATAGCAATCAGCCCCAGCATTTT.

V usage is TRBV29-1 and J usage is TRBJ1-2; no reliable D call. CDR3 length equals 13 residues. V gave up 6 bases and J gave up 4 bases, with 15 bases separating them. The V gene's germline CDR1 is SQVTM and CDR2 ANQGSEA. CDR3 sequence: CSVAVTGGYGYTF. CDR3 sequence (DNA): TGCAGCGTCGCCGTTACTGGCGGCTATGGCTACACCTTC.

The gene calls are TRBV20-1 and TRBJ2-3, with D perhaps assigned TRBD1 or TRBD2 (6 bases each). Trimming stripped 6 bases from V and 0 bases from J, with 16 bases between. The CDR3 has 15 residues. CDR1 and CDR2 from the germline V gene are DFQATT and SNEGSKA (reference sequence). This CDR3 reads CSANKRGESTDTQYF. The CDR3 region has the DNA TGCAGTGCCAATAAGAGGGGGGAAAGCACAGATACGCAGTATTTT.

J is TRBJ1-6 and V is TRBV11-2; D is undetermined. Germline V gene sequence: CDR1 SGHAT, CDR2 FQNNGV. The CDR3 covers 16 residues. The V end was cut by 0 bases, the J end by 8 bases, with 14 bases between. This CDR3 is CASSLEAKREHSPLHF. The CDR3 bases are TGTGCCAGCAGCTTAGAGGCCAAGCGGGAGCATTCACCCCTCCACTTT.

V gene TRBV4-1 combines with J gene TRBJ1-5, with D tentatively TRBD1 (5 bases). The CDR3 covers 16 residues. CDR1 MGHRA and CDR2 YSYEKL come from the germline V gene. Trimming shortened V by 2 bases and J by 3 bases, and 14 bases separated the two germline ends. The CDR3 nucleotides are TGCGCCAGCAGCCAACCCCGGGACGGATACAATCAGCCCCAGCATTTT. Its protein product is CASSQPRDGYNQPQHF.

This clonotype came up a few times. The chain has TRBV28 and TRBJ2-7; D is perhaps TRBD1 (6 bases). CDR3 length: 14 residues. Trimming removed 6 bases at V and 1 base at J, with 13 bases between. Looked up from germline, CDR1 is MDHEN and CDR2 is SYDVKM. CDR3 region: CASSLQGYSYEQYF. The CDR3 DNA follows: TGTGCCAGCAGCTTACAGGGATATTCCTACGAGCAGTACTTC.

The chain combines TRBV7-6 with TRBJ2-3, with unresolved D. This CDR3 is 13 amino acids long. The V and J ends lost 0 bases and 5 bases respectively, with 6 bases between them. Germline V gene data show CDR1 as SGHVS and CDR2 as FNYEAQ. The CDR3 DNA sequence: TGTGCCAGCAGCTTAGCCCAATTAGATACGCAGTATTTT. Its translation is CASSLAQLDTQYF.

This sequence joins TRBV20-1 and TRBJ1-2, with 8 bases fitting TRBD1. Germline V gene lookup returns CDR1 DFQATT and CDR2 SNEGSKA (reference sequence). This CDR3 spans 16 amino acids. Trimming cost V 3 bases and J 0 bases; bases outside gene matches: 9. CDR3 region: CSARTPTDRANYGYTF. The CDR3 bases are TGCAGTGCTAGGACACCAACGGACAGGGCTAACTATGGCTACACCTTC.

The gene calls are TRBV27 and TRBJ1-1, with D uncertain. This CDR3 has 15 residues. Trimming pared 0 bases from V and 0 bases from J, leaving 8 bases between. Per germline, CDR1 MNHEY and CDR2 SMNVEV (reference sequence). CDR3 loop: CASSLSTNMNTEAFF. For the CDR3, the DNA is TGTGCCAGCAGTTTATCCACCAACATGAACACTGAAGCTTTCTTT.

CDR3 nucleotide sequence: TGTGCCAGCAGCCCCCGGGACAGGGATATCTCTGGAAACACCATATATTTT. Residues: CASSPRDRDISGNTIYF. The V gene is TRBV9, the J gene TRBJ1-3; 9 positions agree with TRBD1. The CDR3 extends over 17 amino acids. Germline loops: CDR1 SGDLS, CDR2 YYNGEE. The trim removed 4 bases at V and 0 bases at J, leaving 8 bases unmatched.

The CDR3 reads CASSLRAGGYEQYF. The DNA for the CDR3 is TGTGCCAGCAGTTTACGGGCGGGCGGTTACGAGCAGTACTTC. The chain couples TRBV12-3 or TRBV12-4 to TRBJ2-5, with D possibly TRBD2 on 5 matching bases. The J call may be in error: the DNA end matches TRBJ2-7 better. The CDR3 consists of 14 residues.

Only a few counts were recorded for this clonotype. V and J are TRBV4-1 and TRBJ2-4; the D is unclear. Between the trimmed V and J ends, which lost 0 bases and 1 base, there was a span of 10 bases. Germline V gene lookup returns CDR1 MGHRA and CDR2 YSYEKL. The CDR3 consists of 16 residues. Written as DNA, the CDR3 is TGCGCCAGCAGCCAAGAAGGCTTTACGGCCAAAAACATTCAGTACTTC. This gives the protein CASSQEGFTAKNIQYF.

This clonotype showed up just a few times. The chain has TRBV28 and TRBJ2-5; D is uncertain. The CDR3 runs 14 residues. Per the germline V gene, CDR1 is MDHEN and CDR2 is SYDVKM. Trimming stripped 7 bases from V and 1 base from J, with 13 bases between. CDR3 nucleotides: TGTGCCAGCACTGATAGGGTTTCCCAAGAGACCCAGTACTTC. Translated: CASTDRVSQETQYF.

In this sample, this clonotype turned up a few times. Mismatch with germline at one junction end may stem from a read error. The chain uses TRBV7-9 and TRBJ2-5; TRBD2 matches 7 bases. The CDR3 runs 14 residues. Germline V gene sequence: CDR1 SEHNR, CDR2 FQNEAQ (reference sequence). The CDR3 sequence is CASSLAETKETQYF. The CDR3 DNA sequence: TGTGCCAGCAGCCTAGCGGAGACCAAAGAGACCCAGTACTTC.

The chain is built from TRBV10-2 and TRBJ2-3; D is ambiguous. The V gene's germline CDR1 is WSHSY and CDR2 SAAADI. V was pared by 5 bases and J by 13 bases, with 16 bases between. The CDR3 runs 12 residues. CDR3 in DNA: TGCGCCAGCAGTACTATTTCCCGACCGGAGTATTTT. Translated: CASSTISRPEYF.